These 27 T cell receptor beta chains originate from one sample sequenced in a study of T cell repertoires in cytomegalovirus infection. Using its own MiXCR run on the reads, TCRdb lists one record per CDR3 protein. The table shows approximately 630,000 distinct CDR3 sequences, with around 24% occurring only once. The sequencing sample was made of CD8+ T cells from PBMCs. The source is a human donor in good health (CMV status not recorded). Some clones in this sample may be carry-over from other donors' samples.

This clonotype was observed at least ten times. This chain uses TRBV7-8 with TRBJ2-7; D uncertain. V lost 0 bases to trimming and J lost 1 base, with 7 bases between them. This CDR3 contains 14 residues. Germline V gene data show CDR1 as SGHVS and CDR2 as FQNEAQ. The CDR3 spells CASSLAGRSYEQYV. The CDR3 region has the DNA TGTGCCAGCAGCTTAGCAGGTAGATCCTACGAGCAGTACGTC.

This rearrangement joins TRBV29-1 to TRBJ1-1; D gene uncertain. The V end was cut by 7 bases, the J end by 0 bases, with 9 bases between. CDR1 is SQVTM and CDR2 is ANQGSEA in the germline V gene. CDR3 length: 12 residues. CDR3 sequence reads: CSAEVMNTEAFF. The DNA of the CDR3 is TGCAGCGCCGAGGTGATGAACACTGAAGCTTTCTTT.

The V gene is TRBV7-8, the J gene TRBJ2-1, with 13 bases lining up with TRBD2. CDR3 length: 17 residues. Per the germline V gene, CDR1 is SGHVS and CDR2 is FQNEAQ. The V gene end was trimmed by 5 bases and the J gene end by 5 bases; junction bases not matched to a gene: 9. For the CDR3, the DNA is TGTGCCAGCAGCCCGGGGCGGACTAGCGGGGGCAACAATGAGCAGTTCTTC. It yields the protein CASSPGRTSGGNNEQFF.

This clonotype was observed a few times. This chain uses TRBV15 with TRBJ2-1; the D is unclear. The CDR3 totals 14 residues. Germline-derived CDR1 and CDR2 are LNHNV and YYDKDF (reference sequence). V lost 4 bases and J 5 bases, leaving 12 bases between the germline ends. The CDR3 loop reads CATSNLGSDNEQFF. The CDR3 nucleotides are TGTGCCACCAGCAACTTAGGTTCGGACAATGAGCAGTTCTTC.

This clonotype occurred once. Relative to the germline gene, one junction end is altered; a read error may explain this. The gene calls are TRBV20-1 and TRBJ1-1; possibly TRBD1 for D (6 bases). Germline CDR1 and CDR2: DFQATT and SNEGSKA (reference sequence). The CDR3 runs to 18 residues. This CDR3 reads CSARAPDRKPPWYTEVFF. CDR3 sequence (DNA): TGCAGTGCCAGGGCCCCTGACAGGAAACCGCCTTGGTACACTGAAGTTTTCTTT.

This clonotype was seen a few times. The genes are TRBV6-2 or TRBV6-3 and TRBJ2-1, with 13 bases matching TRBD2. CDR1 MNHEY and CDR2 SVGEGT come from the germline V gene. The junction had 6 bases not matched to a gene; V was cut back by 5 bases and J by 5 bases. This CDR3 is 16 amino acids long. CDR3 sequence reads: CASSHRTSGGNNEQFF. The CDR3 coding sequence is TGTGCCAGCAGTCACAGGACTAGCGGGGGAAACAATGAGCAGTTCTTC.

This clonotype was picked up a small number of times. At one boundary the junction diverges from the germline segment, which might be a read error. V usage is TRBV19 and J usage is TRBJ2-1; 9 bases fit TRBD2. Looked up from germline, CDR1 is LNHDA and CDR2 is SQIVND (reference sequence). The CDR3 length is 11 residues. The CDR3, as DNA: TGTGCCAGTAGTATCGCTAGCGGGGTTTACTTC. As protein: CASSIASGVYF. Variable domain in full (rest from reference TRBV19 and TRBJ2-1): DGGITQSPKYLFRKEGQNVTLSCEQNLNHDAMYWYRQDPGQGLRLIYYSQIVNDFQKGDIAEGYSVSREKKESFPLTVTSAQKNPTAFYLCASSIASGVYFGPGTRLTVL.

This rearrangement joins TRBV24-1 to TRBJ2-3, with 7 bases aligning to TRBD1. Germline values: CDR1 KGHDR, CDR2 SFDVKD. CDR3 size: 14 residues. The J segment lost 6 bases and the V segment lost 4 bases, leaving 6 bases of the junction unmatched. CDR3 DNA sequence: TGTGCCACCAGTGACCTTGACAGGGCGGATACGCAGTATTTT. Residues: CATSDLDRADTQYF.

In its sample, this clonotype was seen many times. The J gene is TRBJ2-3, the V gene TRBV7-6; possibly TRBD1 or TRBD2 for D (5 bases each). CDR1 SGHVS and CDR2 FNYEAQ come from the germline V gene. V lost 3 bases to trimming and J lost 0 bases, with 10 bases between them. This CDR3 region has 15 residues. The CDR3: CASSLGTWSTDTQYF. CDR3 DNA: TGTGCCAGCAGCTTGGGGACCTGGAGCACAGATACGCAGTATTTT.

The sample holds a few counts of this clonotype. The rearrangement uses TRBV10-2 and TRBJ2-3; 9 bases map to TRBD2. The germline V gene encodes CDR1 WSHSY and CDR2 SAAADI. The junction had 6 bases not matched to a gene; V was cut back by 6 bases and J by 2 bases. The CDR3 sequence is 15 residues long. The DNA for the CDR3 is TGCGCCAGCAGAGTGACTAGCGGATCCACAGATACGCAGTATTTT. As protein: CASRVTSGSTDTQYF.

This clonotype was detected many times. The CDR3 is CASSLGGTPNYGYTF. CDR3 coding DNA: TGTGCCAGCAGCTTAGGTGGGACACCTAACTATGGCTACACCTTC. The J gene is TRBJ1-2, the V gene TRBV7-8, with D tentatively TRBD1 (6 bases). V gave up 1 base and J gave up 0 bases, with 9 bases separating them. Germline V gene sequence: CDR1 SGHVS, CDR2 FQNEAQ. The CDR3 runs 15 residues.

CDR3 region: CASRGRGLGDTEAFF. CDR3 sequence (DNA): TGCGCCAGCAGGGGCAGGGGGCTGGGGGACACTGAAGCTTTCTTT. This chain connects TRBV10-2 to TRBJ1-1; 8 bases are shared with TRBD1. J gave up 3 bases and V 6 bases, and 9 bases lay outside the gene matches. Per germline, CDR1 WSHSY and CDR2 SAAADI. The CDR3 spans 15 residues.

This clonotype was detected once. One end of the junction is discordant with germline, which a read error may explain. V usage is TRBV11-2 and J usage is TRBJ1-2, with D possibly TRBD1 on 5 matching bases. Germline V lookup: CDR1 SGHAT, CDR2 FQNNGV. The CDR3 contains 12 residues. The CDR3 DNA reads as TGTGCCAGCAGCTTAGGGGGGGACGGACTAGACTTC. Encoded protein: CASSLGGDGLDF.

This clonotype was counted ten times or more. The chain has TRBV7-8 and TRBJ2-5; 7 bases agree with TRBD1. The CDR3 consists of 14 residues. Trimming took 5 bases from V and 1 from J; bases not matched to a gene: 4. Germline-derived CDR1 and CDR2 are SGHVS and FQNEAQ. DNA for the CDR3: TGTGCCAGCAGCAACAGGGGTGGCCAAGAGACCCAGTACTTC. It specifies CASSNRGGQETQYF. Complete variable domain (other parts from reference TRBV7-8 and TRBJ2-5): GAGVSQSPRYKVAKRGQDVALRCDPISGHVSLFWYQQALGQGPEFLTYFQNEAQLDKSGLPSDRFFAERPEGSVSTLKIQRTQQEDSAVYLCASSNRGGQETQYFGPGTRLLVL.

About this clonotype: A read error may explain this, as a much larger clone is one base away. The chain employs TRBV7-4 and TRBJ2-5; D might be TRBD1 (6 bases). The CDR3 runs 14 residues. Germline CDR1 is SGHVT and CDR2 is SQSDAQ. V was cut by 3 bases and J by 1 base, with 9 bases left in between. Here the CDR3 reads CASSFWTVQETQYF. The CDR3, as DNA: TGTGCCAGCAGCTTTTGGACAGTCCAAGAGACCCAGTACTTC.

Many counts were recorded for this clonotype. V and J are TRBV7-2 and TRBJ1-1, with D tentatively TRBD1 (5 bases). CDR3 length: 15 amino acids. Deletions cut 2 bases from V and 0 bases from J, with 10 bases between. Germline CDR1 and CDR2: SGHTA and FQGNSA. CDR3 bases: TGTGCCAGCAGCTTAAGGGACCCTTTGAACACTGAAGCTTTCTTT. Its protein product is CASSLRDPLNTEAFF. Combining the CDR3 with reference TRBV7-2 and TRBJ1-1 gives the whole variable domain GAGVSQSPSNKVTEKGKDVELRCDPISGHTALYWYRQSLGQGLEFLIYFQGNSAPDKSGLPSDRFSAERTGGSVSTLTIQRTQQEDSAVYLCASSLRDPLNTEAFFGQGTRLTVV.

The gene calls are TRBV13 and TRBJ1-2; D not resolved. Between the trimmed V and J ends, which lost 0 bases and 4 bases, there was a span of 18 bases. The CDR3 covers 17 residues. Germline V gene sequence: CDR1 PRHDT, CDR2 FYEKMQ (reference sequence). The CDR3 nucleotides are TGTGCCAGCAGCTTAGGCCGGCGGGCAGGAAAATTCTATGGCTACACCTTC. It encodes CASSLGRRAGKFYGYTF. Based on the CDR3 plus reference TRBV13 and TRBJ1-2, the full variable domain is AAGVIQSPRHLIKEKRETATLKCYPIPRHDTVYWYQQGPGQDPQFLISFYEKMQSDKGSIPDRFSAQQFSDYHSELNMSSLELGDSALYFCASSLGRRAGKFYGYTFGSGTRLTVV.

J is TRBJ2-5 and V is TRBV6-2 or TRBV6-3, with D possibly being TRBD1 or TRBD2 (7 bases each). Trimming shortened V by 10 bases and J by 7 bases, and 16 bases separated the two germline ends. The CDR3 covers 12 residues. Per germline, CDR1 MNHEY and CDR2 SVGEGT. The chain's CDR3 is CAIQGGRGTQYF. In DNA form, the CDR3 reads TGTGCCATCCAGGGGGGGCGGGGGACCCAGTACTTC.

The V gene is TRBV5-5, the J gene TRBJ1-1; D unclear. This CDR3 is 14 amino acids long. V was pared by 4 bases and J by 0 bases, with 10 bases between. In germline, CDR1 is SGHKS, CDR2 YYEKEE (reference sequence). CDR3 bases: TGTGCCAGCAGCCTGGCGCAAATGAACACTGAAGCTTTCTTT. Protein sequence: CASSLAQMNTEAFF.

The chain couples TRBV20-1 to TRBJ1-2; D is unclear. Germline CDR1 is DFQATT and CDR2 is SNEGSKA (reference sequence). The CDR3 sequence is 15 residues long. V dropped 0 bases and J dropped 0 bases, with 11 bases sitting between them. Here the CDR3 DNA reads TGCAGTGCTAGAGATCAGAAGAGCTCTAACTATGGCTACACCTTC. Its translation: CSARDQKSSNYGYTF.

This sequence joins TRBV18 and TRBJ1-5; D is perhaps TRBD1 (6 bases). V lost 2 bases and J lost 6, with 14 bases in between. Looked up from germline, CDR1 is KGHSH and CDR2 is LQKENI. The length of the CDR3 is 15 residues. CDR3 sequence: CASSPLGGQSQPQHF. In DNA, the CDR3 is TGTGCCAGCTCACCATTGGGGGGACAATCTCAGCCCCAGCATTTT.

The gene calls are TRBV29-1 and TRBJ1-2; D is uncertain. The V gene lost 5 bases and the J gene lost 4 bases, with 11 bases spanning the gap. Germline CDR1 and CDR2: SQVTM and ANQGSEA. CDR3 size: 12 residues. The CDR3 bases are TGCAGCGTTCTAGGCAGGTCCTATGGCTACACCTTC. Protein product: CSVLGRSYGYTF.

The sample holds many counts of this clonotype. V gene TRBV4-3 combines with J gene TRBJ2-6; no definite D call. V was clipped by 3 bases and J by 2 bases, with 5 bases between them. CDR3 length: 14 residues. Germline V gene data show CDR1 as LGHNA and CDR2 as YSLEER. CDR3 nucleotides: TGCGCCAGCAGCCAGGGTCCTGGGGCCAACGTCCTGACTTTC. It encodes CASSQGPGANVLTF.

At least ten counts were recorded for this clonotype. This sequence joins TRBV11-2 and TRBJ2-1; 12 bases are a match to TRBD2. CDR3 length: 15 amino acids. CDR1 is SGHAT, CDR2 FQNNGV, per germline. The ends lost 5 bases at V and 9 bases at J; junction bases unmatched: 8. CDR3 sequence (DNA): TGTGCCAGCAGCATACTGCTAGCGGGGGGGAGTGAGCAGTTCTTC. Translation gives CASSILLAGGSEQFF.

On this clonotype: A much larger clone lies one base from this, so it may be a read error. The chain's CDR3 is CVSSPTVANSPLHF. DNA for the CDR3: TGTGTCAGCAGCCCTACGGTGGCGAATTCACCCCTCCACTTT. This rearrangement joins TRBV7-3 to TRBJ1-6; no clear D. The CDR3 runs to 14 residues. CDR1 SGHTA and CDR2 FQGTGA come from the germline V gene.

The V and J genes are TRBV29-1 and TRBJ2-2; D is unclear. V gave up 6 bases and J gave up 1 base, with 9 bases separating them. The CDR3 runs 13 residues. Per germline, CDR1 SQVTM and CDR2 ANQGSEA. The CDR3 sequence: CSVPSGNTGELFF. The CDR3 region has the DNA TGCAGCGTACCCTCAGGGAACACCGGGGAGCTGTTTTTT.

As regards this clonotype: The junction differs from germline at one of its ends, possibly a read error. The chain joins TRBV2 to TRBJ2-1, with TRBD2 matching over 8 bases. The CDR3 runs to 15 residues. Germline V gene sequence: CDR1 SNHLY, CDR2 FYNNEI. The CDR3, as DNA: TGTGCCAGCAGTAAAGAGCGGGGGCTCGGGGATGATCAGTTCTTC. Protein: CASSKERGLGDDQFF.